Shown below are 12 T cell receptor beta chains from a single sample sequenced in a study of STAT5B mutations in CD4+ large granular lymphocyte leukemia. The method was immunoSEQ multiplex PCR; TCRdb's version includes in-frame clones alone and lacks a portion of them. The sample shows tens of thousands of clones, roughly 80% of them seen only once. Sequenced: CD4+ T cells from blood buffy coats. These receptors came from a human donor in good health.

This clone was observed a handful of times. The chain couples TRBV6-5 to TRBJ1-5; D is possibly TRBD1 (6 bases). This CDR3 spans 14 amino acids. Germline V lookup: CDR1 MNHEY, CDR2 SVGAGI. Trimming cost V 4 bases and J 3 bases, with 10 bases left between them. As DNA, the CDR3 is TGTGCCAGCAGTTTAGACAGGCACAATCAGCCCCAGCATTTT. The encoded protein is CASSLDRHNQPQHF.

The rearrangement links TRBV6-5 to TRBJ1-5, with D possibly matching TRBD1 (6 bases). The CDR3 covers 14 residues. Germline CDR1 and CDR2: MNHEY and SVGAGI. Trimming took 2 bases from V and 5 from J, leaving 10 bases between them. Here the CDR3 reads CASSYHRVDQPQHF. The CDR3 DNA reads TGTGCCAGCAGTTACCACAGGGTAGATCAGCCCCAGCATTTT.

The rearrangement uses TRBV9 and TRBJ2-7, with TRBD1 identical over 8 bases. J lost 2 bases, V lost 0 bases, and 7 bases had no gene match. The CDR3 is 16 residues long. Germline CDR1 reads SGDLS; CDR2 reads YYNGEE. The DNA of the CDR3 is TGTGCCAGCAGCGTAGAAACCGGGACAGGAGCCTACGAGCAGTACTTC. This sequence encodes CASSVETGTGAYEQYF.

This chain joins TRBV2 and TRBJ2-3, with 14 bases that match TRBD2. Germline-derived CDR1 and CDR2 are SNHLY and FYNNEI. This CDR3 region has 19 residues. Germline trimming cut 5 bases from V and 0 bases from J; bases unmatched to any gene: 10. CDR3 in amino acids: CASSKGLAGGASSTDTQYF. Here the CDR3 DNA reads TGTGCCAGCAGTAAAGGACTAGCGGGAGGTGCCTCTAGCACAGATACGCAGTATTTT.

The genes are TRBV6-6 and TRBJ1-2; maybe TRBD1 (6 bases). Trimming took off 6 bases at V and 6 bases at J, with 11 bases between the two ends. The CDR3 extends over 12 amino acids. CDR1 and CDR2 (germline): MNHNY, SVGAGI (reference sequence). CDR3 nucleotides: TGTGCCAGCAGGGATGGGGGCCATGGCTACACCTTC. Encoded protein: CASRDGGHGYTF.

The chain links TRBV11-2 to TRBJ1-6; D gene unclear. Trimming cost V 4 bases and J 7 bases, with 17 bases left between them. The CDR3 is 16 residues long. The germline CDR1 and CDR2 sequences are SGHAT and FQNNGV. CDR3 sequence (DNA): TGTGCCAGCAGCTCCCCAAATGGGTTGAAGAATTCACCCCTCCACTTT. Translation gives CASSSPNGLKNSPLHF. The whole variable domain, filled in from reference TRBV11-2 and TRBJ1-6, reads EAGVAQSPRYKIIEKRQSVAFWCNPISGHATLYWYQQILGQGPKLLIQFQNNGVVDDSQLPKDRFSAERLKGVDSTLKIQPAKLEDSAVYLCASSSPNGLKNSPLHFGNGTRLTVT.

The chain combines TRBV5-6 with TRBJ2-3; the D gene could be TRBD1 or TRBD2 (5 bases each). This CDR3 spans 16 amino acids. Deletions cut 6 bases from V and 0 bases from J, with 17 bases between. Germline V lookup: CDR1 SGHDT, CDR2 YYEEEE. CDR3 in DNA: TGTGCCAGCAACCAGGTAATCGGGGCTAGCACAGATACGCAGTATTTT. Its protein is CASNQVIGASTDTQYF. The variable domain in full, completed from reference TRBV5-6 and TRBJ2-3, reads DAGVTQSPTHLIKTRGQQVTLRCSPKSGHDTVSWYQQALGQGPQFIFQYYEEEERQRGNFPDRFSGHQFPNYSSELNVNALLLGDSALYLCASNQVIGASTDTQYFGPGTRLTVL.

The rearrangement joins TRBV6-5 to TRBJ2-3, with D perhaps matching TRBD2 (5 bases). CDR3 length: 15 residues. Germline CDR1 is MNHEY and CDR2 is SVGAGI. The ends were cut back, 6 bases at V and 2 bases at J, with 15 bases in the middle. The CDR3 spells CASSPRRAYTDTQYF. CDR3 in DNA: TGTGCCAGCAGCCCCCGGCGGGCGTACACAGATACGCAGTATTTT.

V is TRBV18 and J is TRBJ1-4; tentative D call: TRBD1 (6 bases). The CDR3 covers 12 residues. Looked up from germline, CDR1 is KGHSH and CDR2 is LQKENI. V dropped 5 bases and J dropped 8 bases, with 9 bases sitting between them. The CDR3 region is CASSTGTEKLFF. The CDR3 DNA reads TGTGCCAGCTCAACAGGGACGGAAAAACTGTTTTTT.

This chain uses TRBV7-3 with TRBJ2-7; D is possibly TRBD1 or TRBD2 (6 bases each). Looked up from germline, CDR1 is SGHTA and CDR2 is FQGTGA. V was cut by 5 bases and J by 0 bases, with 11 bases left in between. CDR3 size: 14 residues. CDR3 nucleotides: TGTGCCAGCAGCCCCGGGGGCACCTCCTACGAGCAGTACTTC. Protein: CASSPGGTSYEQYF.

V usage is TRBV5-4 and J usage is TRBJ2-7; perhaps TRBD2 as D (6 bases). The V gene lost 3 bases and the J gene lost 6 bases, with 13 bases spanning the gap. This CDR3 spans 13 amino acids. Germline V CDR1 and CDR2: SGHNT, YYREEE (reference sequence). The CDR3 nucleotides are TGTGCCAGCAGCTGGGGAGGTAGGAGCGAGCAGTACTTC. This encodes CASSWGGRSEQYF. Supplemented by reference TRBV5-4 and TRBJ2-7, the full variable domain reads ETGVTQSPTHLIKTRGQQVTLRCSSQSGHNTVSWYQQALGQGPQFIFQYYREEENGRGNFPPRFSGLQFPNYSSELNVNALELDDSALYLCASSWGGRSEQYFGPGTRLTVT.

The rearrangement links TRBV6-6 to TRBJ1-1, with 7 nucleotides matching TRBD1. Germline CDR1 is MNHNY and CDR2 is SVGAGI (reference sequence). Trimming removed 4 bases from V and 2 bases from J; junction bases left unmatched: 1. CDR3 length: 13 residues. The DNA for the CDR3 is TGTGCCAGCAGTTGGGACAGCAACACTGAAGCTTTCTTT. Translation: CASSWDSNTEAFF.